The sequence of this T cell receptor beta chain was determined in a study of blood T cell repertoires in COVID-19. About the study: Italy, Spain and the United States were the sources of the convalescent and acute COVID-19 samples. T cells, B-cell-depleted T cells, or PBMCs supplied cDNA or gDNA.

The CDR3 runs to 13 residues. Per germline, CDR1 LNHNV and CDR2 YYDKDF (reference sequence). Turning to this clone: A junction end diverges from the germline sequence, so it may reflect a read error.

How the authors handled the data: Quantification of nucleated cells was approximated via reference gene primer amplification. Method: immunoSEQ multiplex PCR; TCRdb's copy keeps in-frame clones and lacks some. The V and J calls and clone size are taken from that table; D and trimming were inferred from the DNA. The table shows roughly 140,000 clones, with roughly 79% occurring only once. This sequence joins TRBV15 and TRBJ1-4, with TRBD1 as a possible D gene (5 bases). The source material was peripheral blood. This TCR derives from a woman aged 60-75 years with acute or convalescent COVID-19. CDR3 loop: CATGRTTDEKLFF. In nucleotides, the CDR3 is TGTGCCACCGGCAGGACGACAGATGAAAAACTGTTTTTT.